Listed below are T cell receptor beta chains from one sample, sequenced in a study of response to subunit inactivated influenza vaccine. TCRdb re-derived calls from the RT-PCR reads in MiXCR, one entry per CDR3 protein. This table has some 520,000 distinct CDR3 sequences, 16% appearing once. This specimen consisted of CD4+ T cells sorted from PBMCs, obtained less than 30 months after vaccination. The receptors here all came from a man aged 45-69 years who received an inactivated influenza vaccine. CDR3s include the opening cysteine and the closing phenylalanine or tryptophan. Each record gives: clone size, V gene, J gene, CDR3 length, D gene, CDR3 protein, CDR3 DNA. D genes are given only for firm matches. Some rows have no size entry. The others give once, few or many, or a class for an expanded clone.

clone_size: .
v_call: TRBV4-2
j_call: TRBJ2-7
cdr3_length: 14
d_call: .
cdr3_aa: CASSQGGDTYEQYF
cdr3_nt: TGTGCCAGCAGCCAAGGAGGGGACACCTACGAGCAGTACTTC

clone_size: .
v_call: TRBV4-2
j_call: TRBJ1-5
cdr3_length: 16
d_call: .
cdr3_aa: CASSQDLVGARQPQHF
cdr3_nt: TGTGCCAGCAGCCAAGATCTTGTCGGGGCACGGCAGCCCCAGCATTTT

clone_size: few
v_call: TRBV20-1
j_call: TRBJ2-1
cdr3_length: 13
d_call: .
cdr3_aa: CSAYGVSYNEQFF
cdr3_nt: TGCAGTGCTTACGGTGTATCCTACAATGAGCAGTTCTTC

clone_size: .
v_call: TRBV20-1
j_call: TRBJ2-3
cdr3_length: 16
d_call: .
cdr3_aa: CSARSHRGSRTDTQYF
cdr3_nt: TGCAGTGCTAGATCGCATAGGGGGAGCCGCACAGATACGCAGTATTTT

clone_size: .
v_call: TRBV3-1
j_call: TRBJ1-2
cdr3_length: 15
d_call: TRBD1
cdr3_aa: CASSRGTGGVYGYTF
cdr3_nt: TGTGCCAGCAGCCGGGGGACAGGGGGTGTCTATGGCTACACCTTC

clone_size: few
v_call: TRBV4-3
j_call: TRBJ2-3
cdr3_length: 17
d_call: TRBD2
cdr3_aa: CASSQEALAARTDTQYF
cdr3_nt: TGCGCCAGCAGCCAAGAAGCACTAGCGGCGCGCACAGATACGCAGTATTTT

clone_size: .
v_call: TRBV25-1
j_call: TRBJ2-3
cdr3_length: 13
d_call: .
cdr3_aa: CASSWVSTDTQYF
cdr3_nt: TGTGCCAGCAGCTGGGTGAGCACAGATACGCAGTATTTT

clone_size: .
v_call: TRBV4-2
j_call: TRBJ2-1
cdr3_length: 16
d_call: TRBD2
cdr3_aa: CASSPLLAGGYNEQFF
cdr3_nt: TGTGCCAGCAGCCCGCTACTAGCGGGGGGGTACAATGAGCAGTTCTTC

clone_size: few
v_call: TRBV12-3/TRBV12-4
j_call: TRBJ2-7
cdr3_length: 15
d_call: TRBD1
cdr3_aa: CASSVEQGASYEQYF
cdr3_nt: TGTGCCAGCAGCGTCGAACAGGGGGCCTCCTACGAGCAGTACTTC

clone_size: few
v_call: TRBV2
j_call: TRBJ2-2
cdr3_length: 14
d_call: .
cdr3_aa: CASRDRPNTGELFF
cdr3_nt: TGTGCCAGCAGGGACAGACCGAACACCGGGGAGCTGTTTTTT

clone_size: .
v_call: TRBV7-8
j_call: TRBJ2-6
cdr3_length: 14
d_call: .
cdr3_aa: CASSLQRQPNVLTF
cdr3_nt: TGTGCCAGCAGCTTACAACGACAGCCCAACGTCCTGACTTTC

clone_size: many
v_call: TRBV29-1
j_call: TRBJ1-6
cdr3_length: 13
d_call: .
cdr3_aa: CSVGYDSDSPLHF
cdr3_nt: TGCAGCGTTGGATATGACAGCGATTCACCCCTCCACTTT

clone_size: .
v_call: TRBV7-6
j_call: TRBJ1-3
cdr3_length: 15
d_call: .
cdr3_aa: CASSQTWGSGNTIYF
cdr3_nt: TGTGCCAGCAGCCAGACGTGGGGCTCTGGAAACACCATATATTTT

clone_size: .
v_call: TRBV4-1
j_call: TRBJ1-1
cdr3_length: 15
d_call: .
cdr3_aa: CASSQDGGREREAFF
cdr3_nt: TGCGCCAGCAGCCAGGACGGAGGACGAGAAAGAGAAGCTTTCTTT

clone_size: few
v_call: TRBV29-1
j_call: TRBJ2-7
cdr3_length: 12
d_call: .
cdr3_aa: CSVRGGAYEQYF
cdr3_nt: TGCAGCGTCCGAGGGGGAGCCTACGAGCAGTACTTC

clone_size: .
v_call: TRBV7-2
j_call: TRBJ2-7
cdr3_length: 16
d_call: TRBD1
cdr3_aa: CASSLATGTGNYEQYF
cdr3_nt: TGTGCCAGCAGCTTAGCCACGGGGACAGGGAACTACGAGCAGTACTTC

clone_size: few
v_call: TRBV27
j_call: TRBJ1-2
cdr3_length: 13
d_call: .
cdr3_aa: CASHPGPNYGYTF
cdr3_nt: TGTGCCAGCCATCCGGGGCCTAACTATGGCTACACCTTC

clone_size: .
v_call: TRBV20-1
j_call: TRBJ2-5
cdr3_length: 12
d_call: TRBD2
cdr3_aa: CSLAGGPETQYF
cdr3_nt: TGCAGCCTAGCGGGAGGGCCTGAGACCCAGTACTTC

clone_size: once
v_call: TRBV5-1
j_call: TRBJ2-1
cdr3_length: 16
d_call: TRBD2
cdr3_aa: CASSLMSGGPYNEQFF
cdr3_nt: TGCGCCAGCAGCTTGATGAGCGGGGGGCCTTACAATGAGCAGTTCTTC

clone_size: .
v_call: TRBV5-1
j_call: TRBJ2-7
cdr3_length: 14
d_call: .
cdr3_aa: CASSLREPPHEQYF
cdr3_nt: TGCGCCAGCAGCTTAAGGGAACCCCCCCACGAGCAGTACTTC

clone_size: .
v_call: TRBV2
j_call: TRBJ2-7
cdr3_length: 15
d_call: .
cdr3_aa: CASSEMAQGPYEQYF
cdr3_nt: TGTGCCAGCAGTGAAATGGCTCAGGGTCCCTACGAGCAGTACTTC

clone_size: .
v_call: TRBV7-2
j_call: TRBJ1-6
cdr3_length: 16
d_call: .
cdr3_aa: CASSLVGRSNNSPLHF
cdr3_nt: TGTGCCAGCAGCTTAGTAGGCAGGAGCAATAATTCACCCCTCCACTTT

clone_size: .
v_call: TRBV3-1
j_call: TRBJ1-1
cdr3_length: 12
d_call: .
cdr3_aa: CASSPSDSTIFF
cdr3_nt: TGTGCCAGCAGCCCATCTGATTCGACGATTTTCTTT

clone_size: .
v_call: TRBV29-1
j_call: TRBJ1-1
cdr3_length: 17
d_call: .
cdr3_aa: CSVSRSVTAVGGTEAFF
cdr3_nt: TGCAGCGTTTCCCGCAGCGTGACGGCGGTGGGGGGCACTGAAGCTTTCTTT

clone_size: .
v_call: TRBV12-3/TRBV12-4
j_call: TRBJ2-3
cdr3_length: 15
d_call: .
cdr3_aa: CASSPEGRVTDTQYF
cdr3_nt: TGTGCCAGCAGTCCGGAGGGGCGGGTCACAGATACGCAGTATTTT

clone_size: few
v_call: TRBV5-1
j_call: TRBJ2-3
cdr3_length: 15
d_call: TRBD2
cdr3_aa: CASSFSGGYTDTQYF
cdr3_nt: TGCGCCAGCAGCTTTAGCGGGGGGTACACAGATACGCAGTATTTT

clone_size: few
v_call: TRBV7-9
j_call: TRBJ2-1
cdr3_length: 16
d_call: .
cdr3_aa: CASSRDKVMSYNEQFF
cdr3_nt: TGTGCCAGCAGCCGTGACAAGGTGATGTCCTACAATGAGCAGTTCTTC

clone_size: few
v_call: TRBV6-1
j_call: TRBJ1-1
cdr3_length: 13
d_call: .
cdr3_aa: CASSEFQGTEAFF
cdr3_nt: TGTGCCAGCAGTGAATTCCAAGGGACTGAAGCTTTCTTT

clone_size: .
v_call: TRBV5-1
j_call: TRBJ2-3
cdr3_length: 15
d_call: TRBD2
cdr3_aa: CASSLPSGATDTQYF
cdr3_nt: TGCGCCAGCAGCTTACCTAGCGGAGCCACAGATACGCAGTATTTT

clone_size: few
v_call: TRBV3-1
j_call: TRBJ2-7
cdr3_length: 15
d_call: TRBD1
cdr3_aa: CASSHGVRGPYEQYF
cdr3_nt: TGTGCCAGCAGCCACGGGGTCAGGGGGCCCTACGAGCAGTACTTC

clone_size: many
v_call: TRBV4-3
j_call: TRBJ2-6
cdr3_length: 18
d_call: .
cdr3_aa: CASSQGIRGGSGANVLTF
cdr3_nt: TGCGCCAGCAGCCAAGGTATTAGGGGGGGCTCTGGGGCCAACGTCCTGACTTTC

clone_size: few
v_call: TRBV9
j_call: TRBJ2-1
cdr3_length: 13
d_call: .
cdr3_aa: CASSAPSGHEQFF
cdr3_nt: TGTGCCAGCAGCGCCCCTTCGGGCCATGAGCAGTTCTTC

clone_size: .
v_call: TRBV5-1
j_call: TRBJ2-3
cdr3_length: 16
d_call: .
cdr3_aa: CASTRDSPGSTDTQYF
cdr3_nt: TGCGCCAGCACCAGGGACTCCCCGGGCAGCACAGATACGCAGTATTTT

clone_size: many
v_call: TRBV27
j_call: TRBJ2-7
cdr3_length: 15
d_call: .
cdr3_aa: CASSLYYGPTYEQYF
cdr3_nt: TGTGCCAGCAGTTTGTACTATGGACCGACCTACGAGCAGTACTTC

clone_size: .
v_call: TRBV6-2/TRBV6-3
j_call: TRBJ2-1
cdr3_length: 17
d_call: TRBD2
cdr3_aa: CASTPRTSGGRYNEQFF
cdr3_nt: TGTGCCAGCACTCCACGGACTAGCGGGGGGCGTTACAATGAGCAGTTCTTC

clone_size: few
v_call: TRBV20-1
j_call: TRBJ2-7
cdr3_length: 11
d_call: .
cdr3_aa: CSGRQDYEQYF
cdr3_nt: TGCAGTGGAAGACAGGACTACGAGCAGTACTTC

clone_size: few
v_call: TRBV10-3
j_call: TRBJ2-4
cdr3_length: 11
d_call: .
cdr3_aa: CAIRDENIQYF
cdr3_nt: TGTGCCATCAGAGACGAAAACATTCAGTACTTC

clone_size: few
v_call: TRBV20-1
j_call: TRBJ2-5
cdr3_length: 11
d_call: .
cdr3_aa: CSAGSSLTQYF
cdr3_nt: TGCAGTGCCGGTTCCTCCCTAACCCAGTACTTC

clone_size: .
v_call: TRBV13
j_call: TRBJ2-7
cdr3_length: 16
d_call: .
cdr3_aa: CASSHEQGLSPYEQYF
cdr3_nt: TGTGCCAGCAGCCACGAGCAGGGGCTAAGTCCCTACGAGCAGTACTTC

clone_size: .
v_call: TRBV7-2
j_call: TRBJ2-3
cdr3_length: 14
d_call: .
cdr3_aa: CASGYRASTDTQYF
cdr3_nt: TGTGCCAGCGGGTACAGGGCTAGCACAGATACGCAGTATTTT

clone_size: .
v_call: TRBV20-1
j_call: TRBJ2-3
cdr3_length: 17
d_call: TRBD2
cdr3_aa: CSARSGTSGSGTDTQYF
cdr3_nt: TGCAGTGCTAGGAGCGGGACTAGCGGGAGTGGTACAGATACGCAGTATTTT

clone_size: .
v_call: TRBV20-1
j_call: TRBJ2-7
cdr3_length: 11
d_call: .
cdr3_aa: CSVEGTYEQYF
cdr3_nt: TGCAGTGTGGAGGGAACCTACGAGCAGTACTTC

clone_size: few
v_call: TRBV3-1
j_call: TRBJ1-2
cdr3_length: 13
d_call: .
cdr3_aa: CASSHQVSDGYTF
cdr3_nt: TGTGCCAGCAGCCACCAGGTATCGGATGGCTACACCTTC

clone_size: .
v_call: TRBV7-3
j_call: TRBJ1-1
cdr3_length: 14
d_call: .
cdr3_aa: CASSLEDSNTEAFF
cdr3_nt: TGTGCCAGCAGCTTAGAGGACAGCAACACTGAAGCTTTCTTT

clone_size: many
v_call: TRBV4-3
j_call: TRBJ2-2
cdr3_length: 17
d_call: .
cdr3_aa: CASSQDPGATNTGELFF
cdr3_nt: TGCGCCAGCAGCCAAGATCCGGGGGCAACGAACACCGGGGAGCTGTTTTTT

clone_size: .
v_call: TRBV6-2/TRBV6-3
j_call: TRBJ2-2
cdr3_length: 14
d_call: TRBD1
cdr3_aa: CASSRDRGVGELFF
cdr3_nt: TGTGCCAGCAGCAGGGACAGGGGCGTCGGGGAGCTGTTTTTT